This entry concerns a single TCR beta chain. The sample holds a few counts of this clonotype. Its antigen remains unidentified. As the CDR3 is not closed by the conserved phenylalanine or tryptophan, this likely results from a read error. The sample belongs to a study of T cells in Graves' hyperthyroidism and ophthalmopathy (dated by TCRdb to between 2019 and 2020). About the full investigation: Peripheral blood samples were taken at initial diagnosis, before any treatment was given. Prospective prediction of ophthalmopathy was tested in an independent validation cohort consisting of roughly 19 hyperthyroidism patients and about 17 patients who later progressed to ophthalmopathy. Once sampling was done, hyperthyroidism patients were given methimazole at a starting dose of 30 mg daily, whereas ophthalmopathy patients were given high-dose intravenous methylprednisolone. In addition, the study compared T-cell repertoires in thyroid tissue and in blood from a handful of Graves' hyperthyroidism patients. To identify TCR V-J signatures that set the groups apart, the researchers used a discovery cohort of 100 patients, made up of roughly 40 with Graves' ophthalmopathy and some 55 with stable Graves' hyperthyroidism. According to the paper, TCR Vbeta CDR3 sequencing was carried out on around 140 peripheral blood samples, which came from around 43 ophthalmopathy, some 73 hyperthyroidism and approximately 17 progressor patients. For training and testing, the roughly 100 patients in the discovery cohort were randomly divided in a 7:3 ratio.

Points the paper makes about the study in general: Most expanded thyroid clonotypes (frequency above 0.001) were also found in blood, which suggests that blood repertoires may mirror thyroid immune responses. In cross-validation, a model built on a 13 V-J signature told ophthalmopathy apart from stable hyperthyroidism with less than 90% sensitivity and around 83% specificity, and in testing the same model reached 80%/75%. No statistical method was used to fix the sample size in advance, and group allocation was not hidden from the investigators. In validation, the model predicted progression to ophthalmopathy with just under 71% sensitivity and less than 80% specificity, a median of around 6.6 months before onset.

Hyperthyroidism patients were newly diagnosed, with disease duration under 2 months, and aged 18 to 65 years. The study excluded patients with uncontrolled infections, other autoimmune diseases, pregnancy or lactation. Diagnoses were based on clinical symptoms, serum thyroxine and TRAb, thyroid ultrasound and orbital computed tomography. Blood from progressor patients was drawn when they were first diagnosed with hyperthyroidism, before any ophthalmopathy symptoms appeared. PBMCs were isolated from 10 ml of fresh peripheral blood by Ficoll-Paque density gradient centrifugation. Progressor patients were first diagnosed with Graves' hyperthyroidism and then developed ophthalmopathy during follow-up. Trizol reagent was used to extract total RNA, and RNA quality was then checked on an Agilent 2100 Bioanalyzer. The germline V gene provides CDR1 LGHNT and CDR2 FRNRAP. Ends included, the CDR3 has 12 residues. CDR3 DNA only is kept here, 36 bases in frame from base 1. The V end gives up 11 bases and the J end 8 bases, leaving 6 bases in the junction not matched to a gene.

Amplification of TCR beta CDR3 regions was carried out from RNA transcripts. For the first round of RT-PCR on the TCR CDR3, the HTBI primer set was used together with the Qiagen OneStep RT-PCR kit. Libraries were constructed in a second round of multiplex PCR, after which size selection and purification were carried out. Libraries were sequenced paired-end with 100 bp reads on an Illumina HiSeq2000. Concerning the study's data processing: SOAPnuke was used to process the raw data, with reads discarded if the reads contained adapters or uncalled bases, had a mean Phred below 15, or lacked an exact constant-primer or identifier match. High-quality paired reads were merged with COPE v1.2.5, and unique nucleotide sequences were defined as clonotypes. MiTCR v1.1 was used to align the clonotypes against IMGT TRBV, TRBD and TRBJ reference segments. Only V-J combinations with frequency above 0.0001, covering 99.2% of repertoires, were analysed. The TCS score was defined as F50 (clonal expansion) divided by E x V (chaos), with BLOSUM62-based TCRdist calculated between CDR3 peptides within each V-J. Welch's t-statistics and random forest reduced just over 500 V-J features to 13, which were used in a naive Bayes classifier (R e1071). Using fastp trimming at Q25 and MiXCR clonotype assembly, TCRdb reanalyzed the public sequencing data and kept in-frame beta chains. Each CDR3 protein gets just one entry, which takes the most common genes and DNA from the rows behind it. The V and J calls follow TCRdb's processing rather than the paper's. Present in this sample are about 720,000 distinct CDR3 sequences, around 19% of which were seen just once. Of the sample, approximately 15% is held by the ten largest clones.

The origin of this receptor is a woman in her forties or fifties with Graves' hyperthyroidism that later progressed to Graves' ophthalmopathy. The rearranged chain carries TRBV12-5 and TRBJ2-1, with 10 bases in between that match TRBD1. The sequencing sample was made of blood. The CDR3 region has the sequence CASGQGEHEQFS. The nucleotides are TGTGCTTCAGGACAGGGGGAACATGAGCAGTTCTCC.